Listed below are T cell receptor beta chains from one sample, sequenced in a study of blood T cell repertoires in COVID-19. The method was immunoSEQ multiplex PCR; TCRdb's version includes in-frame clones alone and lacks a portion of them. The top ten hold approximately 11% of the sample, which has 150,000 to 200,000 clones, 80% to 90% seen once. Sequenced: peripheral blood. These receptors all stem from a human donor with active or convalescent COVID-19. The donor label of this sample is uncertain. Each CDR3 is given without its conserved first and last residue. Each record gives: J gene, V gene, CDR3 protein.

j_call: TRBJ2-1
v_call: TRBV19
cdr3_aa: ATQIGGGFNEQF

j_call: TRBJ1-4
v_call: TRBV5-1
cdr3_aa: ASSPSGSGTTNEKLF

j_call: TRBJ2-3
v_call: TRBV29-1
cdr3_aa: SARQGPSTDTQY

j_call: TRBJ2-1
v_call: TRBV29-1
cdr3_aa: SVRGQNSYNEQF

j_call: TRBJ1-2
v_call: TRBV11-2
cdr3_aa: ASSLDLRGRVHLNYGYT

j_call: TRBJ2-1
v_call: TRBV7-9
cdr3_aa: ASNPRTGVSYNEQF

j_call: TRBJ1-1
v_call: TRBV9
cdr3_aa: ASSGSGTGLSEAF

j_call: TRBJ1-4
v_call: TRBV6-5
cdr3_aa: ASSYVRATNEKLF

j_call: TRBJ2-3
v_call: TRBV28
cdr3_aa: ASRFRQRRADTQY

j_call: TRBJ2-5
v_call: TRBV7-2
cdr3_aa: ASSPQAGRGETQY

j_call: TRBJ1-1
v_call: TRBV7-9
cdr3_aa: ASSLAPQGGANTEAF

j_call: TRBJ2-5
v_call: TRBV18
cdr3_aa: ASSPNRETQY

j_call: TRBJ2-6
v_call: TRBV7-3
cdr3_aa: ASSLRRPSGANVLT

j_call: TRBJ1-2
v_call: TRBV28
cdr3_aa: ASSSPQGSKTDGYT

j_call: TRBJ1-2
v_call: TRBV4-3
cdr3_aa: ASSQDTPRVNYGYT

j_call: TRBJ2-1
v_call: TRBV7-9
cdr3_aa: ASSIDRGFYNEQF

j_call: TRBJ2-2
v_call: TRBV19
cdr3_aa: ATKTGVDTGELF

j_call: TRBJ1-2
v_call: TRBV28
cdr3_aa: ASSGQILHGYT

j_call: TRBJ2-3
v_call: TRBV5-6
cdr3_aa: ASSLTGTGLVADTQY

j_call: TRBJ1-1
v_call: TRBV15
cdr3_aa: ATSRDLRGLRTVEAF

j_call: TRBJ2-7
v_call: TRBV19
cdr3_aa: ASSIGGTGFVEQY

j_call: TRBJ2-7
v_call: TRBV5-4
cdr3_aa: ASSSMGGNEQY

j_call: TRBJ2-1
v_call: TRBV3-1/TRBV3-2
cdr3_aa: ASSHWTAHNEQF

j_call: TRBJ1-2
v_call: TRBV7-2
cdr3_aa: ASRTSGAGYGYT

j_call: TRBJ2-3
v_call: TRBV28
cdr3_aa: ASKGGQGEDTQY

j_call: TRBJ1-2
v_call: TRBV7-6
cdr3_aa: ASSSSGQGNYGYT

j_call: TRBJ2-3
v_call: TRBV2
cdr3_aa: ATLILAEAADTQY

j_call: TRBJ1-2
v_call: TRBV30
cdr3_aa: AWSSWTGGGNGYT

j_call: TRBJ2-1
v_call: TRBV18
cdr3_aa: ASSPVHFSYNEQF

j_call: TRBJ1-1
v_call: TRBV5-6
cdr3_aa: ASGLGTEFEAF

j_call: TRBJ2-7
v_call: TRBV28
cdr3_aa: ASSLPGTTGEQY

j_call: TRBJ2-1
v_call: TRBV30
cdr3_aa: AWRSASSYNEQF

j_call: TRBJ2-3
v_call: TRBV11-3
cdr3_aa: ASSWTHSGGGSDTQY

j_call: TRBJ1-5
v_call: TRBV7-2
cdr3_aa: ASSFRTGGVRANQPQH

j_call: TRBJ2-7
v_call: TRBV7-3
cdr3_aa: ASSLRGQGSEQY

j_call: TRBJ1-4
v_call: TRBV2
cdr3_aa: ASSDSGTGGEKLF